The rows below give T cell receptor beta chains drawn from one sample of a study of CD8+CD57+ T cells in acquired aplastic anemia. TCRdb recomputed calls from the reads with MiXCR, one row per CDR3 protein. The sample lists 200,000 to 250,000 distinct CDR3 sequences, roughly 50% occurring once. Sequencing input: sorted CD4+, CD8+, or CD8+CD57+ T cells (not recorded which) from PBMCs. The origin of the receptors is a human donor with aplastic anemia. Both conserved end residues are part of each CDR3. The order of the fields is D gene, J gene, clone size, V gene, CDR3 protein, CDR3 DNA. A D gene is named only where the DNA matches it firmly. Size is omitted from some rows. Given values are once, few, many or a class for expanded clones.

TRBD1 TRBJ2-2 few TRBV6-1 CASSPLGQVSTGELFF TGTGCCAGCAGCCCCCTCGGACAGGTGTCAACCGGGGAGCTGTTTTTT
NA TRBJ1-6 NA TRBV6-4 CASSDSSVDGPLHF TGTGCCAGCAGTGACTCCTCAGTCGACGGGCCCCTCCACTTT
NA TRBJ2-1 many TRBV20-1 CSARPGDSAQYNEQFF TGCAGTGCTAGGCCCGGAGACAGCGCCCAATACAATGAGCAGTTCTTC
TRBD1 TRBJ1-2 NA TRBV19 CASTQGANYGYTF TGTGCCAGTACCCAGGGGGCGAACTATGGCTACACCTTC
NA TRBJ2-7 NA TRBV9 CASSVVDFSYEQYF TGTGCCAGCAGCGTAGTAGATTTCTCCTACGAGCAGTACTTC
TRBD1 TRBJ1-6 many TRBV20-1 CSATMDRNSPLHF TGCAGTGCTACGATGGACAGGAATTCACCCCTCCACTTT
NA TRBJ2-2 NA TRBV3-1 CASSTGDSTGELFF TGTGCCAGCTCCACGGGGGACTCCACCGGGGAGCTGTTTTTT
TRBD1 TRBJ1-4 many TRBV4-1 CASSHGQGTKEKLFF TGCGCCAGCAGCCACGGACAGGGAACAAAAGAAAAACTGTTTTTT
TRBD1 TRBJ2-7 many TRBV7-8 CASSPGQGNEQYF TGTGCCAGCAGCCCGGGACAGGGTAACGAGCAGTACTTC
TRBD1 TRBJ1-1 once TRBV25-1 CASSEYRGSDAEAFF TGTGCCAGCAGTGAATACAGGGGGTCGGACGCTGAAGCTTTCTTT
NA TRBJ2-7 once TRBV19 CASSQQGGNTGEQYF TGTGCCAGTAGTCAACAGGGGGGGAACACGGGCGAGCAGTACTTC
TRBD1 TRBJ2-5 once TRBV25-1 CASSRSPGQGGGPQETQYF TGTGCCAGCAGTAGGTCCCCGGGACAGGGAGGGGGTCCACAAGAGACCCAGTACTTC
TRBD1 TRBJ1-1 few TRBV7-6 CASSSKMTGSTEAFF TGTGCCAGCAGCTCCAAGATGACAGGGAGTACTGAAGCTTTCTTT
TRBD2 TRBJ2-1 NA TRBV29-1 CSVEDLGAGDTYNEQFF TGCAGCGTTGAAGATCTGGGAGCGGGGGACACCTACAATGAGCAGTTCTTC
NA TRBJ1-1 many TRBV7-9 CASSLATPGVPEAFF TGTGCCAGCAGCTTAGCCACCCCGGGGGTTCCTGAAGCTTTCTTT
NA TRBJ1-5 NA TRBV7-9 CASSLSDRQPQHF TGTGCCAGCAGCTTATCTGATAGGCAGCCCCAGCATTTT
TRBD2 TRBJ2-7 many TRBV11-2 CASSRGTSGNYEQYF TGTGCCAGCAGCCGGGGGACTAGCGGAAACTACGAGCAGTACTTC
NA TRBJ1-1 few TRBV25-1 CASTYGGGNTEAFF TGTGCCAGCACGTACGGAGGGGGGAACACTGAAGCTTTCTTT
NA TRBJ1-4 NA TRBV24-1 CATQGGGATFGEKLFF TGTGCCACCCAGGGTGGGGGCGCGACGTTCGGTGAAAAACTGTTTTTT
TRBD1 TRBJ2-6 NA TRBV2 CASSPDRAGANVLTF TGTGCCAGCAGCCCAGACAGGGCTGGGGCCAACGTCCTGACTTTC
TRBD1 TRBJ1-2 NA TRBV19 CASTAGTGGYYGYTF TGTGCCAGTACCGCCGGGACAGGGGGCTACTATGGCTACACCTTC
NA TRBJ1-2 NA TRBV15 CAPREGYGYTF TGTGCCCCCCGTGAGGGGTATGGCTACACCTTC
NA TRBJ2-7 NA TRBV7-2 CASSRGLRDEQYF TGTGCCAGCAGCCGGGGGTTGCGGGACGAGCAGTACTTC
TRBD1 TRBJ1-1 NA TRBV19 CASTGGATEAFF TGTGCCAGTACAGGGGGAGCCACTGAAGCTTTCTTT
TRBD1 TRBJ1-4 many TRBV28 CATQGGEKLFF TGTGCGACCCAGGGGGGGGAAAAACTGTTTTTT
TRBD1 TRBJ1-2 medium-sized TRBV29-1 CSVAGGAYGYTF TGCAGCGTTGCAGGGGGAGCCTATGGCTACACCTTC
NA TRBJ1-2 NA TRBV2 CASRGSRRGYTF TGTGCCAGCAGAGGGTCTCGACGAGGCTACACCTTC
NA TRBJ2-1 NA TRBV25-1 CASSGHREYNEQFF TGTGCCAGCAGTGGCCACAGGGAATACAATGAGCAGTTCTTC
NA TRBJ1-1 NA TRBV28 CASTPGGADEAFF TGTGCCAGCACCCCGGGGGGCGCTGATGAAGCTTTCTTT
NA TRBJ2-7 NA TRBV13 CASIPGAYTYEQYF TGTGCCAGCATCCCTGGGGCTTACACCTACGAGCAGTACTTC
TRBD2 TRBJ2-1 NA TRBV7-2 CASSLVAGVGSGGARSEQFF TGTGCCAGCAGCTTAGTAGCGGGAGTAGGGAGCGGGGGGGCTCGAAGTGAGCAGTTCTTC
TRBD1 TRBJ1-2 many TRBV29-1 CSVGGQGDYGYTF TGCAGCGTTGGGGGACAGGGAGACTATGGCTACACCTTC
TRBD1 TRBJ1-2 few TRBV10-2 CASSVGTGIGYTF TGCGCCAGCAGTGTTGGGACAGGGATCGGCTACACCTTC
NA TRBJ1-1 NA TRBV20-1 CSAERERTEAFF TGCAGTGCCGAACGGGAGCGCACTGAAGCTTTCTTT
TRBD1 TRBJ2-7 few TRBV3-1 CASSQNRGRLDEQYF TGTGCCAGCAGCCAAAACAGGGGGCGGCTCGACGAGCAGTACTTC
NA TRBJ1-2 NA TRBV29-1 CSVEEGRAYYGYTF TGCAGCGTTGAAGAGGGAAGGGCCTACTATGGCTACACCTTC
TRBD1 TRBJ1-6 few TRBV2 CASSPGTDNSPLHF TGTGCCAGCAGCCCCGGGACAGATAATTCACCCCTCCACTTT
TRBD2 TRBJ2-7 NA TRBV12-3/TRBV12-4 CASSSTSGGRGEQYF TGTGCCAGCAGTTCGACTAGCGGGGGAAGAGGAGAGCAGTACTTC
TRBD1 TRBJ1-2 NA TRBV7-8 CASSPRQGWSYGYTF TGTGCCAGCAGCCCCCGACAGGGATGGAGCTATGGCTACACCTTC
TRBD1 TRBJ2-1 NA TRBV28 CASSIQGAGERFF TGTGCCAGCAGCATTCAGGGGGCCGGTGAGCGGTTCTTC
NA TRBJ1-2 NA TRBV7-9 CASSFGQTYGYTF TGTGCCAGCAGCTTCGGACAAACCTATGGCTACACCTTC
NA TRBJ1-4 many TRBV12-3/TRBV12-4 CASSRPPTNEKLFF TGTGCCAGCAGCAGACCACCTACTAATGAAAAACTGTTTTTT
NA TRBJ1-2 NA TRBV2 CASIQDSTNYGYTF TGCGCCAGCATTCAGGACAGCACTAACTATGGCTACACCTTC
NA TRBJ1-5 NA TRBV20-1 CSARRTAVEDQPQHF TGCAGTGCTAGAAGGACAGCGGTTGAGGATCAGCCCCAGCATTTT
NA TRBJ2-1 once TRBV10-2 CASIGGDYNEQFF TGCGCCAGCATCGGGGGTGACTACAATGAGCAGTTCTTC
NA TRBJ1-1 NA TRBV19 CASSIGSARITEAFF TGTGCCAGTAGTATAGGATCCGCCAGGATCACTGAAGCTTTCTTT
NA TRBJ1-1 NA TRBV25-1 CASILREKMNSSWIAFF TGTGCCAGCATTCTTCGGGAGAAAATGAATAGTTCCTGGATAGCTTTCTTT
NA TRBJ1-6 many TRBV7-9 CASSLGLGALHF TGTGCCAGCAGCTTGGGATTGGGGGCCCTCCACTTT
NA TRBJ1-6 many TRBV5-1 CASSLDPGRENSPLHF TGCGCCAGCAGCTTGGATCCGGGACGGGAGAATTCACCCCTCCACTTT
NA TRBJ1-6 NA TRBV10-3 CAISESPPWWASPLHF TGTGCCATCAGTGAGTCCCCACCGTGGTGGGCATCACCCCTCCACTTT
NA TRBJ1-2 NA TRBV20-1 CSARGRGNYGYTF TGCAGTGCTAGGGGGCGGGGGAACTATGGCTACACCTTC
NA TRBJ2-3 NA TRBV7-3 CASSVRTDTQYF TGTGCCAGCAGCGTGCGGACGGATACGCAGTATTTT
NA TRBJ2-3 many TRBV20-1 CSAVDSRGSDTQYF TGCAGTGCCGTAGACTCCCGGGGGTCAGATACGCAGTATTTT
NA TRBJ1-5 NA TRBV19 CASNRPHQPQHF TGTGCCAGTAACAGGCCCCATCAGCCCCAGCATTTT
NA TRBJ1-2 NA TRBV7-6 CASSQGPGRANYGYTF TGTGCCAGCAGCCAGGGACCGGGCCGGGCTAACTATGGCTACACCTTC
TRBD1 TRBJ1-2 few TRBV20-1 CSFPLRGQGNYGYTF TGCAGCTTCCCCTTGAGGGGACAGGGGAACTATGGCTACACCTTC
NA TRBJ1-2 NA TRBV10-3 CAISEGWSENYGYTF TGTGCCATCAGTGAAGGGTGGTCGGAGAACTATGGCTACACCTTC
TRBD1 TRBJ1-1 NA TRBV20-1 CNANDRAANTEAFF TGCAATGCCAACGACAGGGCCGCGAACACTGAAGCTTTCTTT
NA TRBJ2-3 NA TRBV19 CASSTGTRGPDTQYF TGTGCCAGTAGTACCGGGACTAGGGGGCCAGATACGCAGTATTTT